A single sample is the source of the 17 T cell receptor beta chains below, sequenced in a study of CD8 T cells in Susac syndrome. RNA, at about 0.45 to 1 ug, was reverse transcribed with random hexamers. TCRdb analysed the immunoSEQ multiplex PCR reads with MiXCR anew, one entry per CDR3 protein. The sample holds 400,000 to 550,000 distinct CDR3 sequences, approximately 85% seen once. The sample comprised CD8+ T cells from PBMCs. The receptors come from a human donor with multiple sclerosis.

The chain uses TRBV27 and TRBJ1-2; no reliable D call. The CDR3 sequence is 13 residues long. Germline lookup yields CDR1 MNHEY and CDR2 SMNVEV (reference sequence). Trimming left V 6 bases short and J 7 bases short, with 15 bases between. The CDR3 DNA is TGTGCCAGCAGCCTAACATCCTCTAGTGGCTACACCTTC. Translation: CASSLTSSSGYTF.

This clonotype has only a few counts. The chain is built from TRBV7-2 and TRBJ2-4; D not certain. Germline V gene data show CDR1 as SGHTA and CDR2 as FQGNSA. Trimming took 1 base from V and 8 from J, leaving 9 bases between them. The CDR3 length is 13 residues. Here the CDR3 DNA reads TGTGCCAGCAGCTTAGGGCAGATAGACATTCAGTACTTC. This gives the protein CASSLGQIDIQYF.

The chain links TRBV6-5 to TRBJ2-7; a possible D gene is TRBD1 (5 bases). The CDR3 contains 14 residues. From germline, CDR1 is MNHEY and CDR2 SVGAGI. V dropped 2 bases and J dropped 3 bases, with 11 bases sitting between them. Written as DNA, the CDR3 is TGTGCCAGCAGTTACGGACAAACCAACTACGAGCAGTACTTC. Its protein product is CASSYGQTNYEQYF.

The chain links TRBV6-2 or TRBV6-3 to TRBJ1-1; D gene ambiguous. V was cut by 3 bases and J by 8 bases, with 7 bases left in between. The CDR3 is made up of 11 amino acids. Per the germline V gene, CDR1 is MNHEY and CDR2 is SVGEGT. CDR3 sequence: CASSYFWEAFF. The DNA for the CDR3 is TGTGCCAGCAGTTATTTTTGGGAAGCTTTCTTT.

A single count supports this clonotype. The chain is built from TRBV7-9 and TRBJ1-1, with D tentatively TRBD1 (5 bases). CDR3 length equals 13 residues. The germline gives CDR1 SEHNR, CDR2 FQNEAQ (reference sequence). Trimming took off 5 bases at V and 5 bases at J, with 12 bases between the two ends. For the CDR3, the DNA is TGTGCCAGCAGCCCCTGGGGGAAAACTGAAGCTTTCTTT. The encoded protein is CASSPWGKTEAFF.

The V call is TRBV4-1, the J call TRBJ1-1, with D perhaps matching TRBD1 (6 bases). The CDR3 is 13 residues long. Germline V gene lookup returns CDR1 MGHRA and CDR2 YSYEKL. V lost 5 bases and J 8 bases, leaving 15 bases between the germline ends. The CDR3 reads CASSFRTGGEAFF. For the CDR3, the DNA is TGCGCCAGCAGCTTCAGGACCGGGGGCGAAGCTTTCTTT.

V usage is TRBV7-9 and J usage is TRBJ1-5; possible D gene TRBD1, 5 bases. CDR1 is SEHNR and CDR2 is FQNEAQ in the germline V gene (reference sequence). V was cut by 5 bases and J by 5 bases, with 22 bases left in between. The CDR3 covers 17 residues. CDR3 in amino acids: CASSADPGTEGDQPQHF. The CDR3 DNA is TGTGCCAGCAGCGCAGATCCCGGGACGGAGGGCGATCAGCCCCAGCATTTT.

The rearrangement joins TRBV18 to TRBJ1-2, with TRBD1 matching 7 bases. The CDR3 is 19 residues long. Trimming took 1 base from V and 4 from J; bases not matched to a gene: 18. Germline V gene sequence: CDR1 KGHSH, CDR2 LQKENI. The CDR3 loop is CASSPLPGTVTQNRYGYTF. CDR3 sequence (DNA): TGTGCCAGCTCACCACTCCCTGGGACAGTAACCCAGAATCGCTATGGCTACACCTTC. Using reference TRBV18 and TRBJ1-2 for the parts outside the CDR3, the full variable domain is NAGVMQNPRHLVRRRGQEARLRCSPMKGHSHVYWYRQLPEEGLKFMVYLQKENIIDESGMPKERFSAEFPKEGPSILRIQQVVRGDSAAYFCASSPLPGTVTQNRYGYTFGSGTRLTVV.

The chain is built from TRBV5-1 and TRBJ2-7, with D perhaps matching TRBD2 (5 bases). CDR1 is SGHRS, CDR2 YFSETQ, per germline. This CDR3 is built from 16 residues. Trimming took 5 bases from V and 2 from J, leaving 20 bases between them. In nucleotides, the CDR3 is TGCGCCAGCAGTCCCGACATGCTGGGAGAGCCCTACGAGCAGTACTTC. It specifies CASSPDMLGEPYEQYF.

The chain uses TRBV5-1 and TRBJ1-2; D uncertain. The germline CDR1 and CDR2 sequences are SGHRS and YFSETQ. Trimming took off 3 bases at V and 4 bases at J, with 25 bases between the two ends. The CDR3 runs to 18 residues. Here the CDR3 reads CASSSPSEALDGPYGYTF. CDR3 DNA: TGCGCCAGCAGCTCGCCGTCCGAGGCCCTTGATGGGCCCTATGGCTACACCTTC.

This chain links TRBV7-9 with TRBJ2-5; perhaps TRBD2 as D (6 bases). Germline-derived CDR1 and CDR2 are SEHNR and FQNEAQ (reference sequence). V lost 6 bases to trimming and J lost 0 bases, with 23 bases between them. The CDR3 spans 18 residues. The CDR3 nucleotides are TGTGCCAGCAGACCTCCCTGGAGGGTGGGGAACTACCAAGAGACCCAGTACTTC. Translating it yields CASRPPWRVGNYQETQYF. The full variable domain, its missing parts supplied by reference TRBV7-9 and TRBJ2-5, is DTGVSQNPRHKITKRGQNVTFRCDPISEHNRLYWYRQTLGQGPEFLTYFQNEAQLEKSRLLSDRFSAERPKGSFSTLEIQRTEQGDSAMYLCASRPPWRVGNYQETQYFGPGTRLLVL.

The J gene is TRBJ2-1, the V gene TRBV6-6; tentative D call: TRBD1 (6 bases). The CDR3 length is 16 residues. Trimming took off 2 bases at V and 4 bases at J, with 15 bases between the two ends. The germline V gene encodes CDR1 MNHNY and CDR2 SVGAGI (reference sequence). CDR3: CASSYIQGQFYNEQFF. The DNA of the CDR3 is TGTGCCAGCAGTTACATACAGGGACAATTTTACAATGAGCAGTTCTTC.

This chain uses TRBV6-6 with TRBJ1-1; a weak D match, TRBD1 (6 bases). The CDR3 spans 15 residues. Germline V lookup: CDR1 MNHNY, CDR2 SVGAGI (reference sequence). V was cut by 4 bases and J by 1 base, with 13 bases left in between. The CDR3 DNA sequence: TGTGCCAGCAGTTGGGTCGGGGGGCGGAACACTGAAGCTTTCTTT. Its translation is CASSWVGGRNTEAFF.

The chain employs TRBV7-9 and TRBJ2-1; the D is unclear. This CDR3 has 16 residues. The germline CDR1 and CDR2 sequences are SEHNR and FQNEAQ (reference sequence). V gave up 0 bases and J gave up 2 bases, with 11 bases separating them. DNA for the CDR3: TGTGCCAGCAGCTTAGCGCGGCCCCCCCCCTACAATGAGCAGTTCTTC. Its protein product is CASSLARPPPYNEQFF.

The chain recombines TRBV19 with TRBJ1-1; D ambiguous. CDR1 is LNHDA and CDR2 is SQIVND in the germline V gene (reference sequence). With 5 bases removed from V and 5 bases from J, the gap between germline ends came to 21 bases. CDR3 size: 16 residues. CDR3 residues: CASSPLGGESGTEAFF. The DNA for the CDR3 is TGTGCCAGTAGTCCTCTAGGCGGGGAATCTGGAACTGAAGCTTTCTTT.

This chain connects TRBV29-1 to TRBJ1-1; no reliable D call. Per the germline V gene, CDR1 is SQVTM and CDR2 is ANQGSEA. V lost 6 bases and J lost 3, with 23 bases in between. The CDR3 is 16 amino acids. The CDR3 coding sequence is TGCAGCGTCCTTTTCTTAGAGGGATACCAAGACACTGAAGCTTTCTTT. It encodes CSVLFLEGYQDTEAFF.

This clonotype was found once. The V gene is TRBV12-3 or TRBV12-4, the J gene TRBJ2-2; D remains ambiguous. Trimming removed 0 bases at V and 6 bases at J, with 5 bases between. This CDR3 has 13 residues. This CDR3 reads CASSLAAAGELFF. CDR3 coding DNA: TGTGCCAGCAGTTTAGCGGCGGCCGGGGAGCTGTTTTTT.